The 31 T cell receptor beta chains in this list originate from one sample, sequenced in a study of control samples from healthy donors and cancer patients. Sequenced by immunoSEQ multiplex PCR; TCRdb stores in-frame clones only, minus some. This table holds about 130,000 clones, about 93% found once. The sequencing sample was made of blood. The receptors shown here come from a man aged 18 to 30 in good health.

The rearrangement uses TRBV29-1 and TRBJ1-1; 9 nucleotides line up with TRBD1. The CDR3 loop spans 12 amino acids. V trimming: 7 bases; J trimming: 4 bases; junction bases outside the gene matches: 4. Germline loops: CDR1 SQVTM, CDR2 ANQGSEA. Here the CDR3 DNA reads TGCAGCGCTCACAGGGGGCTCACTGAAGCTTTCTTT. Amino acid sequence: CSAHRGLTEAFF.

V and J are TRBV5-4 and TRBJ1-2, with D uncertain. This CDR3 contains 16 residues. Trimming left V 4 bases short and J 4 bases short, with 20 bases between. Germline lookup yields CDR1 SGHNT and CDR2 YYREEE (reference sequence). The CDR3 DNA reads as TGTGCCAGCAGCCTTTGGAGTGTGGGGTCAGCCTATGGCTACACCTTC. The encoded protein is CASSLWSVGSAYGYTF.

The chain links TRBV7-7 to TRBJ2-1; unclear D gene. The CDR3 is made up of 14 amino acids. Deletions cut 1 base from V and 4 bases from J, with 8 bases between. In germline, CDR1 is SSHAT, CDR2 FNYEAQ (reference sequence). The DNA of the CDR3 is TGTGCCAGCAGCTTAGAGCCAGGATACAATGAGCAGTTCTTC. Residues: CASSLEPGYNEQFF.

The chain joins TRBV6-5 to TRBJ2-4; TRBD1 might be the D (6 bases). The CDR3 consists of 15 residues. The V gene's germline CDR1 is MNHEY and CDR2 SVGAGI. Trimming left V 5 bases short and J 10 bases short, with 21 bases between. The CDR3 region has the DNA TGTGCCAGCAGTAAACAGGGTCTCCCATTGGATATTCAGTACTTC. Translated: CASSKQGLPLDIQYF.

The rearrangement uses TRBV19 and TRBJ2-2, with unresolved D. Looked up from germline, CDR1 is LNHDA and CDR2 is SQIVND (reference sequence). This CDR3 has 10 residues. Deletions cut 11 bases from V and 6 bases from J, with 7 bases between. The CDR3 reads CASRAGELFF. Written as DNA, the CDR3 is TGTGCCTCCCGAGCCGGGGAGCTGTTTTTT.

The rearrangement uses TRBV18 and TRBJ1-5; possible D gene TRBD1, 5 bases. V lost 3 bases to trimming and J lost 10 bases, with 13 bases between them. Germline lookup yields CDR1 KGHSH and CDR2 LQKENI. CDR3 size: 13 residues. This CDR3 reads CASSPGQVTPQHF. For the CDR3, the DNA is TGTGCCAGCTCACCCGGACAAGTTACTCCCCAGCATTTT.

This chain connects TRBV13 to TRBJ2-1; the match to TRBD2 covers 13 bases. This CDR3 spans 17 amino acids. Germline CDR1 and CDR2: PRHDT and FYEKMQ (reference sequence). With V trimmed by 6 bases and J by 0 bases, 5 bases remained unmatched. CDR3 coding DNA: TGTGCCAGCAGTTCCCGGACTAGCGGGAGCTCCTACAATGAGCAGTTCTTC. Protein: CASSSRTSGSSYNEQFF.

Only one count was recorded for this clone. This sequence joins TRBV15 and TRBJ2-7; 10 positions match TRBD2. V trimming: 1 base; J trimming: 3 bases; junction bases outside the gene matches: 9. This CDR3 has 17 residues. Germline V gene sequence: CDR1 LNHNV, CDR2 YYDKDF (reference sequence). DNA for the CDR3: TGTGCCACCAGCAGAGCGGGGGTTCGGACTAGCGGCTACGAGCAGTACTTC. Encoded protein: CATSRAGVRTSGYEQYF. The full variable domain, with the rest looked up from reference TRBV15 and TRBJ2-7, is DAMVIQNPRYQVTQFGKPVTLSCSQTLNHNVMYWYQQKSSQAPKLLFHYYDKDFNNEADTPDNFQSRRPNTSFCFLDIRSPGLGDTAMYLCATSRAGVRTSGYEQYFGPGTRLTVT.

V usage is TRBV7-3 and J usage is TRBJ2-1; D is uncertain. The ends were cut back, 2 bases at V and 2 bases at J, with 4 bases in the middle. Germline CDR1 and CDR2: SGHTA and FQGTGA. CDR3 length equals 13 residues. The CDR3, as DNA: TGTGCCAGCAGCTTAGTCCCCTACAATGAGCAGTTCTTC. It encodes CASSLVPYNEQFF.

The chain combines TRBV6-1 with TRBJ2-2; no definite D call. This CDR3 has 14 amino acids. Germline V lookup: CDR1 MNHNS, CDR2 SASEGT. Trimming took 3 bases from V and 3 from J, leaving 8 bases between them. CDR3 sequence (DNA): TGTGCCAGCAGTGAGCTACCCGACACCGGGGAGCTGTTTTTT. The encoded protein is CASSELPDTGELFF.

The rearrangement links TRBV5-6 to TRBJ1-1, with D possibly TRBD1 on 5 matching bases. This CDR3 is 14 amino acids long. Germline CDR1 is SGHDT and CDR2 is YYEEEE. Trimming pared 7 bases from V and 8 bases from J, leaving 21 bases between. The CDR3 sequence: CASSLRDLDIEAFF. The DNA of the CDR3 is TGTGCCAGCTCTCTCCGGGACCTAGACATAGAAGCTTTCTTT.

This clone was detected a few times. This chain uses TRBV5-1 with TRBJ2-6, with D perhaps TRBD1 (5 bases). This CDR3 spans 16 amino acids. Between the trimmed V and J ends, which lost 4 bases and 0 bases, there was a span of 11 bases. Germline values: CDR1 SGHRS, CDR2 YFSETQ. The CDR3 nucleotides are TGCGCCAGCAGCCCGGCGACAGACTCTGGGGCCAACGTCCTGACTTTC. Translating gives CASSPATDSGANVLTF. The variable domain in full, completed from reference TRBV5-1 and TRBJ2-6, reads KAGVTQTPRYLIKTRGQQVTLSCSPISGHRSVSWYQQTPGQGLQFLFEYFSETQRNKGNFPGRFSGRQFSNSRSEMNVSTLELGDSALYLCASSPATDSGANVLTFGAGSRLTVL.

The rearrangement links TRBV12-3 or TRBV12-4 to TRBJ1-1; tentative D call: TRBD1 (5 bases). This CDR3 contains 13 residues. V was clipped by 3 bases and J by 3 bases, with 8 bases between them. CDR3: CASSLQGHTEAFF. The CDR3 DNA sequence: TGTGCCAGCAGTTTGCAGGGACACACTGAAGCTTTCTTT.

The CDR3 sequence: CASSLEGKETQYF. The CDR3 nucleotides are TGTGCCAGCAGCTTAGAAGGGAAAGAGACCCAGTACTTC. This sequence joins TRBV11-3 and TRBJ2-5; no clear D gene. The germline gives CDR1 SGHNT, CDR2 YENEEA. The CDR3 contains 13 residues. V was cut by 0 bases and J by 3 bases, with 5 bases left in between.

This clone was recorded only once. The chain has TRBV20-1 and TRBJ1-3; no clear D gene. There are 11 residues in the CDR3. Trimming removed 1 base from V and 6 bases from J, with 4 bases in between. Germline CDR1 DFQATT, CDR2 SNEGSKA (reference sequence). The CDR3 reads CSARGVNTIYF. The CDR3 coding sequence is TGCAGTGCTAGAGGAGTAAACACCATATATTTT.

A word on this clone: Other DNA sequences from this sample encode an identical CDR3 as well. The chain combines TRBV6-5 with TRBJ2-2; D not certain. V shed 3 bases and J shed 8 bases, with 4 bases lying between them. This CDR3 spans 11 amino acids. The germline gives CDR1 MNHEY, CDR2 SVGAGI. CDR3 loop: CASSYGGELFF. CDR3 coding DNA: TGTGCCAGCAGTTATGGTGGGGAGCTGTTTTTT.

The genes are TRBV7-9 and TRBJ1-1, with no clear D. Germline lookup yields CDR1 SEHNR and CDR2 FQNEAQ (reference sequence). Trimming removed 5 bases at V and 6 bases at J, with 13 bases between. The CDR3 spans 13 residues. The CDR3 sequence: CASSQQRGAEAFF. For the CDR3, the DNA is TGTGCCAGCAGCCAACAACGTGGGGCTGAAGCTTTCTTT.

This chain uses TRBV27 with TRBJ1-3; perhaps TRBD1 as D (5 bases). V lost 3 bases and J 0 bases, leaving 6 bases between the germline ends. This CDR3 has 14 amino acids. CDR1 and CDR2 (germline): MNHEY, SMNVEV (reference sequence). The CDR3 sequence: CASSFRASGNTIYF. CDR3 coding DNA: TGTGCCAGCAGTTTCAGGGCCTCTGGAAACACCATATATTTT.

Here the CDR3 DNA reads TGTGCCAGCAGTGATGAAGATGAGGAGACCCAGTACTTC. As protein: CASSDEDEETQYF. V is TRBV2 and J is TRBJ2-5; D not certain. Trimming left V 3 bases short and J 5 bases short, with 10 bases between. This CDR3 region has 13 residues. Germline lookup yields CDR1 SNHLY and CDR2 FYNNEI.

This chain joins TRBV6-6 and TRBJ1-1; the D is unclear. CDR1 is MNHNY and CDR2 is SVGAGI in the germline V gene (reference sequence). CDR3 length: 12 amino acids. Trimming pared 2 bases from V and 4 bases from J, leaving 5 bases between. Here the CDR3 reads CASSYRTTEAFF. In DNA, the CDR3 is TGTGCCAGCAGTTACCGGACCACTGAAGCTTTCTTT.

V is TRBV30 and J is TRBJ1-5; perhaps TRBD1 as D (5 bases). Trimming removed 2 bases from V and 2 bases from J, with 22 bases in between. This CDR3 spans 18 amino acids. Germline CDR1 reads GTSNPN; CDR2 reads SVGIG (reference sequence). DNA for the CDR3: TGTGCCTGGAGTCCCTGGGACCTAGGGCCCGGGGGCAATCAGCCCCAGCATTTT. Translating it yields CAWSPWDLGPGGNQPQHF. The whole variable domain, filled in from reference TRBV30 and TRBJ1-5, reads SQTIHQWPATLVQPVGSPLSLECTVEGTSNPNLYWYRQAAGRGLQLLFYSVGIGQISSEVPQNLSASRPQDRQFILSSKKLLLSDSGFYLCAWSPWDLGPGGNQPQHFGDGTRLSIL.

The chain combines TRBV5-1 with TRBJ1-1; the match to TRBD1 covers 7 bases. In germline, CDR1 is SGHRS, CDR2 YFSETQ. There are 14 residues in the CDR3. After removal of 4 bases from V and 1 base from J, the junction contained 4 bases not matched to a gene. The CDR3 sequence is CASSPGGENTEAFF. The CDR3 coding sequence is TGCGCCAGCAGCCCAGGGGGGGAGAACACTGAAGCTTTCTTT.

CDR3 residues: CASSRIRLPLYNEQFF. DNA of the CDR3: TGTGCCAGCAGCCGCATCCGACTACCCCTATACAATGAGCAGTTCTTC. V is TRBV7-9 and J is TRBJ2-1; possible D gene TRBD2, 5 bases. The CDR3 has 16 residues. Germline CDR1 SEHNR, CDR2 FQNEAQ (reference sequence). The V end was cut by 5 bases, the J end by 4 bases, with 18 bases between. The variable domain in full, completed from reference TRBV7-9 and TRBJ2-1, reads DTGVSQNPRHKITKRGQNVTFRCDPISEHNRLYWYRQTLGQGPEFLTYFQNEAQLEKSRLLSDRFSAERPKGSFSTLEIQRTEQGDSAMYLCASSRIRLPLYNEQFFGPGTRLTVL.

V usage is TRBV4-1 and J usage is TRBJ2-3, with TRBD2 matching 10 bases. The germline V gene encodes CDR1 MGHRA and CDR2 YSYEKL. V shed 2 bases, J shed 4 bases, and the junction held 6 bases outside the gene matches. The CDR3 length is 16 residues. The CDR3 sequence is CASSQLPAGGSDTQYF. The CDR3 DNA reads as TGCGCCAGCAGCCAACTGCCAGCGGGAGGGTCAGATACGCAGTATTTT.

The chain combines TRBV6-5 with TRBJ2-2, with a possible D match to TRBD2 (5 bases). Germline loops: CDR1 MNHEY, CDR2 SVGAGI. The germline V and J ends were trimmed by 0 bases and 7 bases, with 12 bases remaining between them. The length of the CDR3 is 15 residues. The CDR3, as DNA: TGTGCCAGCAGTTACTCGGATACGGCGGGCGGGGAGCTGTTTTTT. Residues: CASSYSDTAGGELFF.

This chain joins TRBV9 and TRBJ2-5; D perhaps matches TRBD2 (5 bases). Looked up from germline, CDR1 is SGDLS and CDR2 is YYNGEE. V gave up 2 bases and J gave up 5 bases, with 16 bases separating them. The CDR3 has 15 residues. CDR3 nucleotide sequence: TGTGCCAGCAGCGTCCGGGTGGAGTCGGGGGAGACCCAGTACTTC. It translates to CASSVRVESGETQYF.

The rearrangement uses TRBV9 and TRBJ2-3; the match to TRBD2 covers 9 bases. CDR3 length: 15 residues. Germline V gives CDR1 SGDLS, CDR2 YYNGEE. After removal of 3 bases from V and 5 bases from J, the junction contained 7 bases not matched to a gene. CDR3 amino acids: CASSGTSGPVDTQYF. The DNA of the CDR3 is TGTGCCAGCAGCGGAACTAGCGGGCCGGTAGATACGCAGTATTTT. Looking up the rest from reference TRBV9 and TRBJ2-3 gives the full variable domain: DSGVTQTPKHLITATGQRVTLRCSPRSGDLSVYWYQQSLDQGLQFLIQYYNGEERAKGNILERFSAQQFPDLHSELNLSSLELGDSALYFCASSGTSGPVDTQYFGPGTRLTVL.

This chain joins TRBV2 and TRBJ1-2; TRBD1 agrees at 9 bases. Germline loops: CDR1 SNHLY, CDR2 FYNNEI. This CDR3 contains 16 residues. V trimming: 4 bases; J trimming: 3 bases; junction bases outside the gene matches: 9. Written as DNA, the CDR3 is TGTGCCAGCAGTGGACAGGGGGGGGCGCGGGACTATGGCTACACCTTC. Translation: CASSGQGGARDYGYTF.

CDR3 residues: CASSLVRTGYRDTQYF. Written as DNA, the CDR3 is TGTGCCAGCAGTTTAGTTCGGACAGGGTACAGGGATACGCAGTATTTT. The J gene is TRBJ2-3, the V gene TRBV27; 8 nucleotides align to TRBD1. Germline V lookup: CDR1 MNHEY, CDR2 SMNVEV (reference sequence). After removal of 2 bases from V and 6 bases from J, the junction contained 10 bases not matched to a gene. The CDR3 is made up of 16 amino acids.

The chain couples TRBV5-6 to TRBJ1-1; no clear D gene. The germline V gene has CDR1 SGHDT and CDR2 YYEEEE. Between the trimmed V and J ends, which lost 4 bases and 4 bases, there was a span of 14 bases. This CDR3 spans 14 amino acids. For the CDR3, the DNA is TGTGCCAGCAGCGAACGGAGTGTCATCACTGAAGCTTTCTTT. Its translation is CASSERSVITEAFF.

This chain links TRBV4-1 with TRBJ1-1; D remains unclear. This CDR3 is built from 15 residues. Per germline, CDR1 MGHRA and CDR2 YSYEKL. Between the trimmed V and J ends, which lost 4 bases and 3 bases, there was a span of 15 bases. As DNA, the CDR3 is TGCGCCAGCAGCCCAGCAATCGGGTTATACACTGAAGCTTTCTTT. Amino acid sequence: CASSPAIGLYTEAFF.